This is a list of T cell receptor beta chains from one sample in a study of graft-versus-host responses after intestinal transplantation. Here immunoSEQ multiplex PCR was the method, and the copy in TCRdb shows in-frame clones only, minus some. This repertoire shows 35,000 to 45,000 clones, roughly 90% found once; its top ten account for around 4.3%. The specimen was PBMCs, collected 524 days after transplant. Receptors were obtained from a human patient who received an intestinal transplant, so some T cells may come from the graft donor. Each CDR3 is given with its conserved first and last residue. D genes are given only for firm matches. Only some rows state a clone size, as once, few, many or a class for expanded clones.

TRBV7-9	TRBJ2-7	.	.	TGTGCCAGCAGCGCGGACGGCTACGAGCAGTACTTC	CASSADGYEQYF
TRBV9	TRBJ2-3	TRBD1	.	TGTGCCAGCAGCGTAGGACCGGGACAGGGGGCCGCAGATACGCAGTATTTT	CASSVGPGQGAADTQYF
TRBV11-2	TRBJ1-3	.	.	TGTGCCAGCAGCGTGGACGGAAACACCATATATTTT	CASSVDGNTIYF
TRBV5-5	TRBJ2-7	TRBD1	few	TGTGCCAGCAGCTTGGGCGGGGACAGGCGGGAGCAGTACTTC	CASSLGGDRREQYF
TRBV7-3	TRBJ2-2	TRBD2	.	TGTGCCAGCAGCCAACTAGCGGGAAGGAACACCGGGGAGCTGTTTTTT	CASSQLAGRNTGELFF
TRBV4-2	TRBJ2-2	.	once	TGTGCCAGCAGCCAAGAGAATCAGGGCGGGGAGCTGTTTTTT	CASSQENQGGELFF
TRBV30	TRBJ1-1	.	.	TGTGCCTGGAAATTATATGAAGCGACTGAAGCTTTCTTT	CAWKLYEATEAFF
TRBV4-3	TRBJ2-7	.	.	TGCGCCAGCAGCCTGGCAGCCTCCTCCTACGAGCAGTACTTC	CASSLAASSYEQYF
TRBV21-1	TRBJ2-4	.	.	TGTGCCAGCAGCAAAGGGGCCCGACAGGGGGTCCGAGGGAACATTCAGTACTTC	CASSKGARQGVRGNIQYF
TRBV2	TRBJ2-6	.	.	TGTGCCAGCAGTGGATTACAGGGTCCAGGGGCCAACGTCCTGACTTTC	CASSGLQGPGANVLTF
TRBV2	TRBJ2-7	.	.	TGTGCCAGCAGTGACCTAGTGAGCTCCTACGAGCAGTACTTC	CASSDLVSSYEQYF
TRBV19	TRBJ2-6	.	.	TGTGCCAGTAGCCGGGGGACCTCTGGGGCCAACGTCCTGACTTTC	CASSRGTSGANVLTF
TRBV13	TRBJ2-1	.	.	TGTGCCAGCAGCTTACGTCTAGCGAGGTACAATGAGCAGTTCTTC	CASSLRLARYNEQFF
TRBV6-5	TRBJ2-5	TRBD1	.	TGTGCCAGCAGTTTTACAGGGGGCCTTTACCAAGAGACCCAGTACTTC	CASSFTGGLYQETQYF
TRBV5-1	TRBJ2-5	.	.	TGCGCCAGCAGCTTCCAACCCAGCCAAGAGACCCAGTACTTC	CASSFQPSQETQYF
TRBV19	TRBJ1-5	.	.	TGTGCCAGTAGTGAAGGAGGAAATCAGCCCCAGCATTTT	CASSEGGNQPQHF